This T cell receptor beta chain is drawn from a study of tumor and adjacent non-tumor tissue in lung cancer (dated 2018 in TCRdb). Concerning the study at large: Of the cohort, over 9 patients had adenocarcinoma, 2 had squamous cell carcinoma and 1 had small cell lung cancer. The 15 enrolled patients, of whom some 10 were men and 5 were women, were aged about 30 to 80 years and were diagnosed with TNM stage I to III disease. Sequencing generated a total of 130,000,000 or so productive TCRbeta reads, averaging approximately 4 million reads per sample. The study compared bulk TCRbeta repertoires from lung tumor tissue and matched distant non-tumor lung tissue of under 16 lung cancer patients. Some 30 paired specimens, one tumor and one normal lung sample per patient, were profiled by TCRbeta CDR3 sequencing.

Turning to this clonotype: Its antigen remains unidentified. The junction and the germline gene differ at one end; a read error may be behind it.

RNA was extracted from bulk unsorted tissue and checked for quality with a NanoDrop ND-1000 and an Agilent 2100. All donors had newly diagnosed lung cancer, had not received prior chemotherapy, and were admitted for thoracic surgery in China between August and November 2014. Patients who had received previous radiotherapy or chemotherapy, or who had another concurrent cancer, were excluded from the study. Pieces of surgical tissue measuring 1-2 cm3 were kept in RNAlater solution and stored at -80 degrees C until use. Overall results and qualifications from the work: The sequencing platform is not named in the methods, and unique molecular identifiers are not mentioned. A significantly larger cumulative share of the repertoire was made up by the top 100 clones in normal lung than in tumor tissue. TCR diversity was significantly higher in younger patients, and greater tumor TCR diversity was associated with shorter overall survival and shorter disease-free survival. TCR diversity (inverse Simpson) was significantly higher in tumor than in normal lung tissue (roughly 430 vs 170, P = 0.0075, Mann-Whitney U test). Peripheral blood was not sequenced, so blood TCRbeta repertoires were not examined in the lung cancer patients of the study. With only roughly 14 patients in the cohort, the authors noted that larger samples and more detailed clinical data are needed.

CDR1 and CDR2 were assigned from the germline V gene (reference sequence) as WNHNN and SYGVQD. The CDR3 runs 14 amino acids, cysteine and phenylalanine included. The entry retains the CDR3 DNA only, 42 bases that are in frame from base 1. Library preparation was by multiplex PCR. Sequenced using an Illumina HiSeq 2500. TCRbeta libraries were constructed through three rounds of nested PCR with primers (Table S4) according to protocols modified from ARM-PCR. PCR products of 200-500 bp were gel-excised and purified with the QIAquick gel extraction kit before sequencing. Regarding the original processing steps: Trimmomatic was used to clean the reads, FLASH merged the cleaned reads into complete CDR3 sequences, and MiTCR assigned the sequences to V(D)J germline segments. Clonal diversity was computed as the inverse Simpson's index with VDJtools. In-frame sequences lacking a premature stop codon were counted as productive reads. The public reads were reanalyzed by TCRdb: fastp trimming at Q25, MiXCR alignment, in-frame beta chains only. Identical CDR3 proteins give one entry, which carries the most common genes and DNA. What appears here as the V and J calls and clone size reflects TCRdb's work, not the paper's. This sample holds approximately 90,000 distinct CDR3 sequences; 67% were observed only once. Approximately 16% of the sample is held by the ten biggest clonotypes.

The TCR was taken from a man aged 60 to 69 with non-small cell lung cancer. The chain joins TRBV10-1 to TRBJ2-5; no confident D gene assignment can be made. Sequencing input: lung tumor tissue. CDR3 loop: CVSSESLGQETQYF. The base sequence is TGCGTCAGCAGTGAGTCGCTAGGGCAAGAGACCCAGTACTTC.